The clone carrying this T cell receptor (beta chain) was seen more than once but under ten times. Its antigen is unidentified. This CDR3 is built from 16 residues. The V and J ends lost 5 bases and 3 bases respectively, with 17 bases between them. Germline V gene data show CDR1 as SNHLY and CDR2 as FYNNEI. The source of the sample is a study of cytomegalovirus exposure and HLA in healthy donors. The study, taken as a whole, reports: According to a later analysis, donors in an Asian-associated ancestry cluster reportedly had fewer N-insertions than the roughly 720-donor mean. The authors judged a highly shared variant cluster likely a sequencing artifact.

A multiplex PCR was run with 60 Vbeta primers and 13 Jbeta primers. Sequenced by immunoSEQ multiplex PCR; TCRdb stores in-frame clones only, minus some. The sample yields fewer than 150,000 clones, over 65% seen once. This TCR was recovered from a woman between 35 and 50 years old in good health and CMV-seropositive. Sequencing was done on a sample of PBMCs. The chain uses TRBV2 and TRBJ1-5; TRBD1 might be the D (6 bases). CDR3 nucleotides: TGTGCCAGCAGTTTTCAACTTAGGACAGACAATCAGCCCCAGCATTTT. This sequence encodes CASSFQLRTDNQPQHF. The whole variable domain, filled in from reference TRBV2 and TRBJ1-5, reads EPEVTQTPSHQVTQMGQEVILRCVPISNHLYFYWYRQILGQKVEFLVSFYNNEISEKSEIFDDQFSVERPDGSNFTLKIRSTKLEDSAMYFCASSFQLRTDNQPQHFGDGTRLSIL.